This entry lists 28 T cell receptor beta chains sequenced from one sample in a study of control samples from healthy donors and cancer patients. Data came from immunoSEQ multiplex PCR; TCRdb stores just in-frame clones and leaves some out. The table records about 130,000 clones, 92% of them present only once. The specimen sequenced was blood. These receptors all stem from a woman aged 45-59 years in good health.

The rearrangement joins TRBV9 to TRBJ1-4; 7 bases fit TRBD1. V lost 4 bases, J lost 7 bases, and 10 bases stayed unmatched. Looked up from germline, CDR1 is SGDLS and CDR2 is YYNGEE. This CDR3 comprises 15 residues. The CDR3 region has the DNA TGTGCCAGCAGCCAGGAGACAGGGTGGGGTGAAAAACTGTTTTTT. Its protein is CASSQETGWGEKLFF.

J is TRBJ2-2 and V is TRBV3-1 (or the pseudogene TRBV3-2); the match to TRBD2 covers 10 bases. The CDR3 is made up of 16 amino acids. Losses at the gene ends were 2 bases for V and 5 bases for J; bases not matched to a gene: 5. Germline values: CDR1 LGHDT, CDR2 YNNKEL (reference sequence). This chain's CDR3 is CASSQLAGAGTGELFF. In DNA form, the CDR3 reads TGTGCCAGCAGCCAACTAGCGGGAGCGGGAACCGGGGAGCTGTTTTTT.

The gene calls are TRBV2 and TRBJ1-2; 8 nucleotides agree with TRBD1. CDR1 and CDR2 (germline): SNHLY, FYNNEI. Trimming removed 8 bases from V and 8 bases from J; junction bases left unmatched: 10. The CDR3 totals 13 residues. CDR3 sequence: CASGQGGSWGYTF. CDR3 DNA: TGTGCCAGCGGACAGGGAGGTTCTTGGGGCTACACCTTC.

The gene calls are TRBV24-1 and TRBJ2-2; tentative D call: TRBD2 (5 bases). Deletions cut 1 base from V and 0 bases from J, with 8 bases between. Germline CDR1 and CDR2: KGHDR and SFDVKD. This CDR3 comprises 16 residues. This CDR3 is CATSDLWTSNTGELFF. CDR3 nucleotides: TGTGCCACCAGTGATTTATGGACTTCGAACACCGGGGAGCTGTTTTTT.

This clone was counted only a few times. This rearrangement joins TRBV2 to TRBJ1-1; D perhaps matches TRBD1 (6 bases). CDR3 length: 16 residues. V dropped 7 bases and J dropped 0 bases, with 18 bases sitting between them. The V gene's germline CDR1 is SNHLY and CDR2 FYNNEI. DNA for the CDR3: TGTGCCAGCATTAAGACCCGGGACACCTTGAACACTGAAGCTTTCTTT. Its protein product is CASIKTRDTLNTEAFF.

The chain uses TRBV3-1 (or the pseudogene TRBV3-2) and TRBJ1-2; possible D gene TRBD1, 6 bases. Germline V gene lookup returns CDR1 LGHDT and CDR2 YNNKEL (reference sequence). The CDR3 has 14 amino acids. V was clipped by 8 bases and J by 0 bases, with 13 bases between them. The CDR3 spells CASLSQGPNYGYTF. In DNA, the CDR3 is TGTGCCAGCTTGTCCCAGGGGCCTAACTATGGCTACACCTTC.

The chain is built from TRBV10-2 and TRBJ2-7; TRBD1 matches at 8 bases. Germline CDR1 and CDR2: WSHSY and SAAADI. The CDR3 has 13 residues. The junction had 2 bases not matched to a gene; V was cut back by 7 bases and J by 0 bases. In DNA, the CDR3 is TGCGCCAGCAAAGGACAGGGCTCCTACGAGCAGTACTTC. Amino acid sequence: CASKGQGSYEQYF.

The chain joins TRBV7-2 to TRBJ2-3, with D unresolved. The V gene lost 2 bases and the J gene lost 2 bases, with 8 bases spanning the gap. The CDR3 totals 14 residues. CDR1 and CDR2 (germline): SGHTA, FQGNSA. CDR3 residues: CASSLSSNTDTQYF. DNA of the CDR3: TGTGCCAGCAGCTTATCGTCTAACACAGATACGCAGTATTTT.

This chain joins TRBV1 and TRBJ2-7; the listed D gene, TRBD2, was not tested against the DNA. TRBV1 is a documented pseudogene. This CDR3 region has 16 residues. CDR3 amino acids: CTSSQPPTSGTYEQYF. The CDR3 DNA follows: TGCACCAGCAGCCAACCACCGACTAGCGGGACCTACGAGCAGTACTTC.

The chain links TRBV6-1 to TRBJ1-5; D perhaps matches TRBD1 (5 bases). V was pared by 0 bases and J by 1 base, with 13 bases between. Germline V gene data show CDR1 as MNHNS and CDR2 as SASEGT. This CDR3 spans 17 amino acids. CDR3 in amino acids: CASSEASWGDSNQPQHF. The CDR3 region has the DNA TGTGCCAGCAGTGAAGCTAGTTGGGGGGACAGCAATCAGCCCCAGCATTTT.

This chain links TRBV5-4 with TRBJ1-6; 7 bases are shared with TRBD1. Trimming took 4 bases from V and 9 from J; bases not matched to a gene: 7. CDR1 and CDR2 (germline): SGHNT, YYREEE (reference sequence). CDR3 length: 14 residues. Here the CDR3 DNA reads TGTGCCAGCAGCCAACAGGGGACGTCTTCACCCCTCCACTTT. It specifies CASSQQGTSSPLHF.

The rearrangement links TRBV28 to TRBJ2-1; D uncertain. The germline CDR1 and CDR2 sequences are MDHEN and SYDVKM. This CDR3 region has 14 residues. V was trimmed by 4 bases and J by 8 bases, leaving 15 bases between them. CDR3 loop: CASSYDRRPYEQFF. CDR3 DNA sequence: TGTGCCAGCAGTTACGATAGGCGGCCCTATGAGCAGTTCTTC.

The chain carries TRBV30 and TRBJ1-6; 7 nucleotides line up with TRBD1. Looked up from germline, CDR1 is GTSNPN and CDR2 is SVGIG (reference sequence). The CDR3 runs to 14 residues. The V gene end was trimmed by 4 bases and the J gene end by 5 bases; junction bases not matched to a gene: 5. Here the CDR3 reads CAWTGQTNNSPLHF. Here the CDR3 DNA reads TGTGCCTGGACGGGACAGACTAATAATTCACCCCTCCACTTT.

V is TRBV6-5 and J is TRBJ1-3, with TRBD1 matching 7 bases. From germline, CDR1 is MNHEY and CDR2 SVGAGI. After removal of 6 bases from V and 2 bases from J, the junction contained 1 base not matched to a gene. The CDR3 has 13 amino acids. The CDR3 bases are TGTGCCAGCAGGACAGGGCCTGGAAACACCATATATTTT. Amino acids: CASRTGPGNTIYF.

The rearrangement joins TRBV27 to TRBJ2-6, with unresolved D. This CDR3 spans 18 amino acids. Trimming stripped 6 bases from V and 0 bases from J, with 18 bases between. Germline CDR1 reads MNHEY; CDR2 reads SMNVEV (reference sequence). CDR3 coding DNA: TGTGCCAGCAGCTCCCCCGGTTCTCCCAACTCTGGGGCCAACGTCCTGACTTTC. Amino acid sequence: CASSSPGSPNSGANVLTF.

This CDR3 reads CASSFRTGQYF. CDR3 in DNA: TGTGCCAGCAGCTTTAGGACAGGCCAATACTTC. The chain recombines TRBV11-2 with TRBJ2-4, with TRBD1 identical over 7 bases. Germline V lookup: CDR1 SGHAT, CDR2 FQNNGV. V was pared by 3 bases and J by 16 bases, with 6 bases of the junction left unmatched. The CDR3 has 11 amino acids.

The J gene is TRBJ1-1, the V gene TRBV6-5, with D unclear. The CDR3 sequence is 13 residues long. Germline V lookup: CDR1 MNHEY, CDR2 SVGAGI. Deletions cut 7 bases from V and 0 bases from J, with 9 bases between. CDR3 sequence reads: CASKKAVNTEAFF. The CDR3, as DNA: TGTGCCAGCAAAAAGGCAGTGAACACTGAAGCTTTCTTT.

The chain links TRBV2 to TRBJ1-2; 7 bases fit TRBD1. V was pared by 2 bases and J by 7 bases, with 7 bases of the junction left unmatched. The CDR3 consists of 14 residues. The germline V gene has CDR1 SNHLY and CDR2 FYNNEI. CDR3 DNA sequence: TGTGCCAGCAGTGAATCCGACAGGGTCGGTGGCTACACCTTC. Its translation: CASSESDRVGGYTF.

The chain recombines TRBV30 with TRBJ2-7, with TRBD1 matching 10 bases. CDR1 is GTSNPN, CDR2 SVGIG, per germline (reference sequence). The length of the CDR3 is 12 residues. J was trimmed by 2 bases and V by 7 bases; bases with no gene match: 2. CDR3 protein: CASGTGAYEQYF. In DNA form, the CDR3 reads TGTGCCTCCGGGACAGGGGCCTACGAGCAGTACTTC.

The chain joins TRBV6-5 to TRBJ1-4, with 7 bases identical to TRBD1. The CDR3 contains 14 residues. With V trimmed by 2 bases and J by 6 bases, 3 bases remained unmatched. Germline CDR1 and CDR2: MNHEY and SVGAGI. CDR3: CASSYGTDYEKLFF. The CDR3 coding sequence is TGTGCCAGCAGTTACGGGACAGACTATGAAAAACTGTTTTTT.

In this sample, this clone turned up a few times. The chain recombines TRBV6-5 with TRBJ2-1; 12 nucleotides line up with TRBD2. The trim removed 10 bases at V and 3 bases at J, leaving 4 bases unmatched. The CDR3 covers 14 residues. CDR1 and CDR2 from the germline V gene are MNHEY and SVGAGI. The CDR3 DNA sequence: TGTGCCACACTGACTAGCGGGGGCTACAATGAGCAGTTCTTC. Encoded protein: CATLTSGGYNEQFF.

This chain joins TRBV27 and TRBJ2-3; TRBD2 agrees at 11 bases. V trimming: 3 bases; J trimming: 2 bases; junction bases outside the gene matches: 1. The germline V gene encodes CDR1 MNHEY and CDR2 SMNVEV (reference sequence). The CDR3 extends over 15 amino acids. CDR3 DNA: TGTGCCAGCAGTTTGACTAGCGGGAACACAGATACGCAGTATTTT. It codes for CASSLTSGNTDTQYF.

The chain joins TRBV12-3 or TRBV12-4 to TRBJ2-7, with TRBD1 as a possible D gene (6 bases). V lost 3 bases and J lost 7, with 13 bases in between. The length of the CDR3 is 13 residues. The CDR3 DNA is TGTGCCAGCAGTTTGGGGGCGGATATAGAGCAGTACTTC. Translated, it gives CASSLGADIEQYF.

The chain recombines TRBV28 with TRBJ1-5; no reliable D call. CDR3 size: 15 residues. V lost 4 bases and J lost 9, with 19 bases in between. CDR1 is MDHEN, CDR2 SYDVKM, per germline. The CDR3 protein is CASSSPTGPRGPQHF. The CDR3 region has the DNA TGTGCCAGCAGTTCCCCCACCGGGCCCCGTGGGCCCCAGCATTTT.

This clone has just one count. The V call is TRBV6-1, the J call TRBJ1-2; D perhaps matches TRBD1 (5 bases). The V gene's germline CDR1 is MNHNS and CDR2 SASEGT. Trimming stripped 3 bases from V and 4 bases from J, with 6 bases between. This CDR3 contains 12 residues. CDR3 residues: CASSDRGYGYTF. In DNA form, the CDR3 reads TGTGCCAGCAGTGATAGGGGCTATGGCTACACCTTC.

The chain carries TRBV2 and TRBJ2-7; D unclear. The germline CDR1 and CDR2 sequences are SNHLY and FYNNEI. The CDR3 is 14 amino acids. Trimming cost V 0 bases and J 0 bases, with 6 bases left between them. The CDR3 reads CASSEAPNSYEQYF. In DNA, the CDR3 is TGTGCCAGCAGTGAAGCGCCCAACTCCTACGAGCAGTACTTC.

The rearrangement uses TRBV25-1 and TRBJ2-5; D perhaps matches TRBD2 (5 bases). Trimming pared 3 bases from V and 0 bases from J, leaving 8 bases between. Germline CDR1 reads MGHDK; CDR2 reads SYGVNS. The CDR3 is 14 residues long. In DNA form, the CDR3 reads TGTGCCAGCAGTGATCGCGGGTACCAAGAGACCCAGTACTTC. It specifies CASSDRGYQETQYF.

V and J are TRBV9 and TRBJ1-3, with unresolved D. The germline V and J ends were trimmed by 3 bases and 3 bases, with 4 bases remaining between them. The CDR3 loop spans 12 amino acids. CDR1 is SGDLS and CDR2 is YYNGEE in the germline V gene. The CDR3 bases are TGTGCCAGCAGCGAGAATGGAAACACCATATATTTT. Amino acids: CASSENGNTIYF.